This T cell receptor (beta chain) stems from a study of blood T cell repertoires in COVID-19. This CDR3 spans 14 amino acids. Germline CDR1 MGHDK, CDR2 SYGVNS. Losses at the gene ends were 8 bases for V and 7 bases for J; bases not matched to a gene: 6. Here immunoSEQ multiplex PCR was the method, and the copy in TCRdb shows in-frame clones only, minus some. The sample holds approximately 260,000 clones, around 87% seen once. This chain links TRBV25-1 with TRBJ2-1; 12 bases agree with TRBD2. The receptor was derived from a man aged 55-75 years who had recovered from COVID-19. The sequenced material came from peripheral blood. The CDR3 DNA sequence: TGTGCCAGCCAGACTAGCGGGGGTAGGAATGAGCAGTTCTTC. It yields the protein CASQTSGGRNEQFF.